This TCR beta chain was identified in a study of blood T cell repertoires in COVID-19. Repertoires were generated with immunoSEQ multiplex PCR, while TCRdb's copy carries only in-frame clones and drops some. The sample contains around 420,000 clones, roughly 87% of which appear only once. The specimen sequenced was PBMCs or T cells enriched from blood (not recorded which). This receptor was taken from a woman in her forties with acute COVID-19.

The CDR3 loop is CATSRAREQFF. In nucleotides, the CDR3 is TGTGCCACCAGCAGGGCCAGGGAGCAGTTCTTC. The chain has TRBV15 and TRBJ2-1, with D uncertain. The CDR3 runs 11 residues. Looked up from germline, CDR1 is LNHNV and CDR2 is YYDKDF (reference sequence). V was trimmed by 3 bases and J by 10 bases, leaving 7 bases between them.